The T cell receptor (beta chain) under discussion was sequenced for a study of cytomegalovirus exposure and HLA in healthy donors. Whole-study findings and limits: Most TCR sequences showed up rarely, but some public TCRs showed up in many donors.

The PCR made use of 60 Vbeta and 13 Jbeta primers. TCRdb's copy holds only in-frame clones and misses some; the assay was immunoSEQ multiplex PCR. The sample includes more than 95,000 clones, under 80% of them seen just once. Germline-derived CDR1 and CDR2 are MNHEY and SVGAGI. Trimming removed 0 bases from V and 2 bases from J; junction bases left unmatched: 3. CDR3 size: 15 residues. In the case of this clone: Its target is not known.

This rearrangement joins TRBV6-5 to TRBJ1-2; 7 bases match TRBD1. The receptor was derived from a woman in her sixties or seventies in good health and CMV-seropositive. Specimen: PBMCs. As DNA, the CDR3 is TGTGCCAGCAGTTACTCGACAGGGTTCAACTATGGCTACACCTTC. Protein product: CASSYSTGFNYGYTF.